This passage covers 22 T cell receptor beta chains from one sample sequenced in a study of Ad26.COV2.S vaccination and SARS-CoV-2 variants. Stated treatment: around 19 received Ad26.COV2.S at low or high dose, single or two shots; several received placebo; per-sample allocation not given. Day 63 after the first vaccine or placebo injection was the time point for sampling. TCRdb keeps only in-frame clones here, not all; method: immunoSEQ multiplex PCR. The sample has 380,000 or so clones, approximately 83% seen once. Sample: peripheral blood, taken in a trial of Ad26.COV2.S vaccine versus placebo. The receptors stem from a person aged 18 to 59 who received the Ad26.COV2.S COVID-19 vaccine or a placebo.

V is TRBV4-1 and J is TRBJ1-2; no definite D call. The CDR3 is 15 residues long. Germline V gene sequence: CDR1 MGHRA, CDR2 YSYEKL. The V end was cut by 4 bases, the J end by 4 bases, with 16 bases between. The CDR3 loop is CASSPLGIAGYGYTF. The CDR3, as DNA: TGCGCCAGCAGCCCCCTCGGGATAGCAGGCTATGGCTACACCTTC.

V and J are TRBV4-1 and TRBJ1-1; no firm D call. The CDR3 contains 15 residues. Germline CDR1 and CDR2: MGHRA and YSYEKL. Trimming removed 1 base from V and 3 bases from J, with 12 bases in between. CDR3: CASSQVGVRDTEAFF. The CDR3 DNA follows: TGCGCCAGCAGCCAAGTTGGGGTGAGGGACACTGAAGCTTTCTTT.

The V and J genes are TRBV29-1 and TRBJ1-4; D not certain. V dropped 5 bases and J dropped 3 bases, with 10 bases sitting between them. The CDR3 totals 13 residues. In germline, CDR1 is SQVTM, CDR2 ANQGSEA. The CDR3 DNA reads TGCAGCGTTTCGAGGCCCCCTAATGAAAAACTGTTTTTT. Protein sequence: CSVSRPPNEKLFF.

This clone was observed a few times. J is TRBJ1-4 and V is TRBV6-5; no reliable D call. The ends were cut back, 6 bases at V and 2 bases at J, with 13 bases in the middle. The CDR3 extends over 15 amino acids. Germline V gives CDR1 MNHEY, CDR2 SVGAGI. This chain's CDR3 is CASSFTSSTNEKLFF. The CDR3 region has the DNA TGTGCCAGCAGCTTTACCAGTTCCACTAATGAAAAACTGTTTTTT.

The chain is built from TRBV7-2 and TRBJ1-5; 7 nucleotides line up with TRBD1. The CDR3 runs 15 residues. J gave up 3 bases and V 5 bases, and 7 bases lay outside the gene matches. Germline-derived CDR1 and CDR2 are SGHTA and FQGNSA. CDR3: CASSLHRGPNQPQHF. CDR3 bases: TGTGCCAGCAGCCTCCACAGGGGACCCAATCAGCCCCAGCATTTT.

This chain links TRBV11-1 with TRBJ1-6; weak D call: TRBD1 (5 bases). V was clipped by 5 bases and J by 12 bases, with 14 bases between them. This CDR3 is built from 13 residues. CDR1 and CDR2 (germline): SGHAT, FQDESV (reference sequence). The chain's CDR3 is CASSRDRGEPLHF. CDR3 DNA: TGTGCCAGCAGCCGGGATAGGGGAGAACCCCTCCACTTT.

The count of this clone is one. The CDR3 sequence is CSVETGQGKNEDYGYTF. The CDR3 nucleotides read TGCAGCGTTGAAACGGGACAGGGCAAGAATGAGGACTATGGCTACACCTTC. This sequence joins TRBV29-1 and TRBJ1-2; 9 nucleotides align to TRBD1. This CDR3 is built from 17 residues. With 2 bases clipped from V and 3 bases from J, the junction kept 13 bases outside the gene matches. Looked up from germline, CDR1 is SQVTM and CDR2 is ANQGSEA.

The chain uses TRBV11-2 and TRBJ2-1; 7 bases map to TRBD2. The CDR3 is 16 residues long. From germline, CDR1 is SGHAT and CDR2 FQNNGV. Trimming took 5 bases from V and 7 from J; bases not matched to a gene: 14. CDR3 DNA sequence: TGTGCCAGCAGCCTCCTCCGAGGGAGGGCCGGGAATGAGCAGTTCTTC. It is translated as CASSLLRGRAGNEQFF. Full variable domain (missing parts from reference TRBV11-2 and TRBJ2-1): EAGVAQSPRYKIIEKRQSVAFWCNPISGHATLYWYQQILGQGPKLLIQFQNNGVVDDSQLPKDRFSAERLKGVDSTLKIQPAKLEDSAVYLCASSLLRGRAGNEQFFGPGTRLTVL.

This chain links TRBV11-2 with TRBJ2-2; no clear D. There are 12 residues in the CDR3. The V end was cut by 3 bases, the J end by 4 bases, with 3 bases between. Looked up from germline, CDR1 is SGHAT and CDR2 is FQNNGV. The CDR3 region is CASSLRTGELFF. The CDR3 DNA reads TGTGCCAGCAGCTTGCGCACCGGGGAGCTGTTTTTT.

The rearrangement uses TRBV19 and TRBJ2-2; D is unclear. CDR1 LNHDA and CDR2 SQIVND come from the germline V gene (reference sequence). The CDR3 extends over 12 amino acids. Trimming cost V 5 bases and J 2 bases, with 3 bases left between them. This CDR3 reads CASSANTGELFF. CDR3 in DNA: TGTGCCAGTAGTGCCAACACCGGGGAGCTGTTTTTT.

The chain links TRBV3-1 (or the pseudogene TRBV3-2) to TRBJ2-3; D gene ambiguous. V shed 3 bases and J shed 2 bases, with 3 bases lying between them. The CDR3 consists of 12 residues. The germline V gene has CDR1 LGHDT and CDR2 YNNKEL (reference sequence). This CDR3 reads CASSHSTDTQYF. Here the CDR3 DNA reads TGTGCCAGCAGCCATTCCACAGATACGCAGTATTTT.

V usage is TRBV18 and J usage is TRBJ2-7, with D tentatively TRBD1 (6 bases). Germline V lookup: CDR1 KGHSH, CDR2 LQKENI. The CDR3 loop spans 14 amino acids. Trimming removed 4 bases from V and 3 bases from J, with 13 bases in between. The CDR3: CASSLMGALYEQYF. CDR3 bases: TGTGCCAGCTCACTAATGGGGGCACTCTACGAGCAGTACTTC.

The chain combines TRBV29-1 with TRBJ2-7; 8 bases are a match to TRBD1. The germline CDR1 and CDR2 sequences are SQVTM and ANQGSEA. V gave up 1 base and J gave up 2 bases; unmatched junction bases: 7. This CDR3 comprises 15 residues. CDR3 DNA sequence: TGCAGCGTTGAAGTTCGAAGGACAGGGACCTACGAGCAGTACTTC. This translates into CSVEVRRTGTYEQYF.

A few counts support this clone. The chain recombines TRBV12-3 or TRBV12-4 with TRBJ1-2; D uncertain. Trimming took 2 bases from V and 7 from J, leaving 11 bases between them. This CDR3 has 13 amino acids. DNA of the CDR3: TGTGCCAGCAGTTTAAGGACCGCTGTTGGCTACACCTTC. Protein product: CASSLRTAVGYTF.

The chain combines TRBV11-2 with TRBJ1-6; D gene unclear. V lost 4 bases and J lost 0, with 13 bases in between. CDR3 length: 17 residues. The germline V gene has CDR1 SGHAT and CDR2 FQNNGV. CDR3 sequence: CASSSSRLSSYNSPLHF. CDR3 nucleotides: TGTGCCAGCAGCTCCTCCCGGCTCAGCTCCTATAATTCACCCCTCCACTTT. Using reference TRBV11-2 and TRBJ1-6 for the parts outside the CDR3, the full variable domain is EAGVAQSPRYKIIEKRQSVAFWCNPISGHATLYWYQQILGQGPKLLIQFQNNGVVDDSQLPKDRFSAERLKGVDSTLKIQPAKLEDSAVYLCASSSSRLSSYNSPLHFGNGTRLTVT.

The chain recombines TRBV30 with TRBJ1-5; possibly TRBD1 for D (6 bases). CDR1 and CDR2 from the germline V gene are GTSNPN and SVGIG (reference sequence). The CDR3 has 15 amino acids. Trimming pared 2 bases from V and 7 bases from J, leaving 18 bases between. The CDR3 coding sequence is TGTGCCTGGAGTAAAGGTCCCCCGGGGGGCCAGCCCCAGCATTTT. Encoded protein: CAWSKGPPGGQPQHF.

The V gene is TRBV5-1, the J gene TRBJ2-7; TRBD1 is a possible D gene (5 bases). V lost 0 bases and J lost 6, with 16 bases in between. The germline CDR1 and CDR2 sequences are SGHRS and YFSETQ. The CDR3 loop spans 15 amino acids. The CDR3 DNA sequence: TGCGCCAGCAGCTTGGTGGCGGCAGGGATGATCGAGCAGTACTTC. Protein product: CASSLVAAGMIEQYF.

The chain uses TRBV5-1 and TRBJ1-2, with 9 bases fitting TRBD1. Germline V gene data show CDR1 as SGHRS and CDR2 as YFSETQ. V lost 8 bases and J lost 4; bases outside the gene matches: 12. The CDR3 loop spans 15 amino acids. The CDR3 reads CASSGQGSGGYGYTF. In DNA, the CDR3 is TGCGCCAGTTCGGGACAGGGAAGTGGCGGCTATGGCTACACCTTC.

This sequence joins TRBV6-5 and TRBJ1-6; tentatively, D is TRBD1 (5 bases). Germline V CDR1 and CDR2: MNHEY, SVGAGI. The ends were cut back, 8 bases at V and 10 bases at J, with 15 bases in the middle. The CDR3 runs 13 residues. Written as DNA, the CDR3 is TGTGCCAGCCTCCGGGACCTCAAATCACCCCTCCACTTT. Amino acids: CASLRDLKSPLHF.

In its sample, this clone was seen a few times. Other DNA sequences within the sample encode an identical CDR3. The V gene is TRBV12-3 or TRBV12-4, the J gene TRBJ1-5; maybe TRBD1 (5 bases). V lost 1 base and J 7 bases, leaving 8 bases between the germline ends. This CDR3 is built from 13 residues. CDR3 coding DNA: TGTGCCAGCAGTTTAGTAGGGGCCCAGCCCCAGCATTTT. It is translated as CASSLVGAQPQHF.

Turning to this clone: Other DNA sequences in this specimen translate into the identical CDR3. V and J are TRBV5-1 and TRBJ1-2; D unclear. Per germline, CDR1 SGHRS and CDR2 YFSETQ. Deletions cut 2 bases from V and 2 bases from J, with 7 bases between. CDR3 length: 13 residues. As DNA, the CDR3 is TGCGCCAGCAGCTTAGGAACAAACTATGGCTACACCTTC. Encoded protein: CASSLGTNYGYTF.

This chain links TRBV5-1 with TRBJ1-2, with no clear D. The CDR3 runs to 18 residues. The V gene lost 0 bases and the J gene lost 4 bases, with 22 bases spanning the gap. Germline CDR1 SGHRS, CDR2 YFSETQ. The CDR3 nucleotides are TGCGCCAGCAGCTTGGCCCCTACATCAGAATCGTACCCCTATGGCTACACCTTC. Protein product: CASSLAPTSESYPYGYTF.